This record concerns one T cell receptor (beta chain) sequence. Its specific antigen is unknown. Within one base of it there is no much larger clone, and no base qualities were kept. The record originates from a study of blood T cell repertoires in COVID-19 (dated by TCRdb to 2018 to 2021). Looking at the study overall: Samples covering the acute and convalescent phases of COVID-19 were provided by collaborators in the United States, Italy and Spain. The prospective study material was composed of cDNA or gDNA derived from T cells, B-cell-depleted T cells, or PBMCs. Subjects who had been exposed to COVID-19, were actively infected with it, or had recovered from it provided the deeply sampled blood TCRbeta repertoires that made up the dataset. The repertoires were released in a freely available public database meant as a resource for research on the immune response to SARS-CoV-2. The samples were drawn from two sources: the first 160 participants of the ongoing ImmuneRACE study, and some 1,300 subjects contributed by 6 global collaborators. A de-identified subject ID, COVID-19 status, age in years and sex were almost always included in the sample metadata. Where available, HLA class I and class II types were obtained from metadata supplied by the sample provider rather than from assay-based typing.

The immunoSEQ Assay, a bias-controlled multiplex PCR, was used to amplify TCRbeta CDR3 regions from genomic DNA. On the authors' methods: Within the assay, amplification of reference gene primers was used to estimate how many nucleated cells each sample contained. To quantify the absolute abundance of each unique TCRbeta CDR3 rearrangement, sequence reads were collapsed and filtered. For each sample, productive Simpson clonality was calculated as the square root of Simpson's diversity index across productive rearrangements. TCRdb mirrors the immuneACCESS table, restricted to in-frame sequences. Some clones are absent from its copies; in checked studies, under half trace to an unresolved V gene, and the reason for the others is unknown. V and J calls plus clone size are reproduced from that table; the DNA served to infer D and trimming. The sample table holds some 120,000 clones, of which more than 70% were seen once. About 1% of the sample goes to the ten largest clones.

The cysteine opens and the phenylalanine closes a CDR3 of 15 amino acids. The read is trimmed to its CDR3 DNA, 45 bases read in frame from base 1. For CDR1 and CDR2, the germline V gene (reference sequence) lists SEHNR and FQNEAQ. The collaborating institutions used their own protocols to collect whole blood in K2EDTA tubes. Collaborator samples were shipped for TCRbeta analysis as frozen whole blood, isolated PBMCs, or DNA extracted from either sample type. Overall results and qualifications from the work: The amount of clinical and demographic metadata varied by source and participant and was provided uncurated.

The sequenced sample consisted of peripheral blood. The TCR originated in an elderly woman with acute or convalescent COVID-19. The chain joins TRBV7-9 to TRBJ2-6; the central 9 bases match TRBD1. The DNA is TGTTCCCCCGGGACAGGGAGTTCTGGGGCCAACGTCCTGACTTTC. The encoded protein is CSPGTGSSGANVLTF.